Listed below are T cell receptor beta chains from one sample, sequenced in a study of blood T cell repertoires in COVID-19. The protocol was immunoSEQ multiplex PCR, while the TCRdb copy is restricted to in-frame clones and leaves out a portion. The top ten clones hold 1.5% to 2% of a sample with some 270,000 clones, around nine tenths of them seen once. The sample consisted of PBMCs or T cells enriched from blood (not recorded which). Receptors were obtained from a woman between 35 and 50 years old who had recovered from COVID-19. CDR3s include the opening cysteine and the closing phenylalanine or tryptophan. The D gene is left open where the match is weak. Some rows mark clone size as missing; the rest say once, few, many or name a class of expanded clone.

cdr3_nt cdr3_aa clone_size j_call d_call v_call cdr3_length
TGCGCCAGCAGCCCCGGACAGGGGGTGGGCAATCAGCCCCAGCATTTT CASSPGQGVGNQPQHF . TRBJ1-5 TRBD1 TRBV4-1 16
TGTGCCAGCAGCGTAGATCTAGCGGGAGTTACAGATACGCAGTATTTT CASSVDLAGVTDTQYF . TRBJ2-3 TRBD2 TRBV9 16
TGCGCCAGCAGCTCCGTTCTTCCGAACACTGAAGCTTTCTTT CASSSVLPNTEAFF once TRBJ1-1 . TRBV5-1 14
TGTGCCAGCAGCCAACCCACCGGGACAGGGGCAAATCAGCCCCAGCATTTT CASSQPTGTGANQPQHF . TRBJ1-5 TRBD1 TRBV7-9 17
TGCAGCACCCCGGGGGGAATCGACACCGGGGAGCTGTTTTTT CSTPGGIDTGELFF few TRBJ2-2 TRBD2 TRBV29-1 14
TGTGCCAGCAGCTTAGCGGGGAACTTCTACAATGAGCAGTTCTTC CASSLAGNFYNEQFF . TRBJ2-1 . TRBV7-3 15
TGTGCCAGCAGCTTGGGGCCAGATAATTCACCCCTCCACTTT CASSLGPDNSPLHF . TRBJ1-6 . TRBV7-9 14
TGTGCCAGCAGTCCTGACCAGGGGGTTCAGCCCCAGCATTTT CASSPDQGVQPQHF . TRBJ1-5 TRBD1 TRBV3-1/TRBV3-2 14
TGTGCCAGCAGCCAAGTAACTGAAGCTTTCTTT CASSQVTEAFF . TRBJ1-1 . TRBV3-1/TRBV3-2 11
TGCGCCAGCAGCCAAGTTTGGACAGGCAGCGGGAAACTGTTTTTT CASSQVWTGSGKLFF . TRBJ1-4 TRBD1 TRBV4-1 15
TGTGCCAGCAGCTTCCTCTCCTCTTGGGAGCGGGGGGGAATGCACGAGCAGTACTTC CASSFLSSWERGGMHEQYF . TRBJ2-7 TRBD2 TRBV27 19
TGTGCCAGTAGTCCGGGACAGAGCTACGAGCAGTACTTC CASSPGQSYEQYF . TRBJ2-7 TRBD1 TRBV19 13
TGTGCCAGCAGCCAAGCCGGGACTAGCGGGATCAAAGAGACCCAGTACTTC CASSQAGTSGIKETQYF . TRBJ2-5 TRBD2 TRBV3-1/TRBV3-2 17
TGTGCCAGTAGTACTCAGGGAATTCAAGATACGCAGTATTTT CASSTQGIQDTQYF . TRBJ2-3 . TRBV19 14
TGTGCCAGCAGCGGGACAGGGGTTGTGGTCGGTGGCTACACCTTC CASSGTGVVVGGYTF . TRBJ1-2 TRBD1 TRBV5-4 15
TGTGCCAGCTCCCCGGACAGGGGAACGGCGCGCTATGGCTACACCTTC CASSPDRGTARYGYTF . TRBJ1-2 TRBD1 TRBV18 16
TGTGCCAGCAGTTACCAGGGAAGTTCAAAACAGCCCCAGCATTTT CASSYQGSSKQPQHF . TRBJ1-5 . TRBV28 15
TGCGCCAGCAGCCAAGGAAGACAGACGCTCGGGTACGAGCAGTACTTC CASSQGRQTLGYEQYF . TRBJ2-7 . TRBV4-1 16
TGTGCCAGCAGTTCGGCAGGGGGCGAGGCACCCCTCCACTTT CASSSAGGEAPLHF . TRBJ1-6 TRBD1 TRBV6-5 14
TGTGCCATCAGGACAGGCCGTAACTATGGCTACACCTTC CAIRTGRNYGYTF . TRBJ1-2 TRBD1 TRBV2 13
TGTGCCAGCAGCTCGTCTACCGGGTTTTACGAGCAGTACTTC CASSSSTGFYEQYF . TRBJ2-7 . TRBV11-2 14
TGTGCCAGCAGCCGAGGGGGGGCCAAAGCTTTCTTT CASSRGGAKAFF . TRBJ1-1 . TRBV3-1/TRBV3-2 12
TGTGCCAGCAGCCCCGGACAGGGTAGATCCTATAATTCACCCCTCCACTTT CASSPGQGRSYNSPLHF . TRBJ1-6 TRBD1 TRBV9 17
TGTGCCAGCAGCGTAGGGCGGTCCCGCACAGATACGCAGTATTTT CASSVGRSRTDTQYF . TRBJ2-3 . TRBV9 15
TGTGCCAGCAGTGCAAGGGCAGGGGGTAATCTACAAGAGACCCAGTACTTC CASSARAGGNLQETQYF . TRBJ2-5 TRBD1 TRBV6-1 17
TGTGCCAGCAGCGTAGCCGAGGAGGCTCGGCAGTTCTTC CASSVAEEARQFF . TRBJ2-1 . TRBV9 13
TGTGCCAGCAGTTTTGGGCCAGAGCAGTACTTC CASSFGPEQYF many TRBJ2-7 . TRBV12-3/TRBV12-4 11
TGTGCCAGCAGCCGAGCGGGGGGGTCCCTCTCCTACAATGAGCAGTTCTTC CASSRAGGSLSYNEQFF . TRBJ2-1 TRBD2 TRBV5-4 17
TGCGCCAGCAGCGCGCGCCCAGGGGTCGATGGCTACACCTTC CASSARPGVDGYTF . TRBJ1-2 . TRBV5-1 14